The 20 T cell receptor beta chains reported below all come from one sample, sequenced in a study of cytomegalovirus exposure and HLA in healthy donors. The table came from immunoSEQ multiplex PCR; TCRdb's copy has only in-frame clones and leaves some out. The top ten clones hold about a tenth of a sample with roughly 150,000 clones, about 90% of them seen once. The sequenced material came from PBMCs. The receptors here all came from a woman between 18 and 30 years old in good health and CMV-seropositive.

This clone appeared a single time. CDR3 protein: CASSLADRGIHEQYF. DNA of the CDR3: TGCGCCAGCAGCTTGGCCGACAGGGGAATCCACGAGCAGTACTTC. This chain uses TRBV5-1 with TRBJ2-7; 8 nucleotides align to TRBD1. Germline CDR1 SGHRS, CDR2 YFSETQ. V was pared by 0 bases and J by 5 bases, with 7 bases of the junction left unmatched. This CDR3 has 15 residues. Looking up the rest from reference TRBV5-1 and TRBJ2-7 gives the full variable domain: KAGVTQTPRYLIKTRGQQVTLSCSPISGHRSVSWYQQTPGQGLQFLFEYFSETQRNKGNFPGRFSGRQFSNSRSEMNVSTLELGDSALYLCASSLADRGIHEQYFGPGTRLTVT.

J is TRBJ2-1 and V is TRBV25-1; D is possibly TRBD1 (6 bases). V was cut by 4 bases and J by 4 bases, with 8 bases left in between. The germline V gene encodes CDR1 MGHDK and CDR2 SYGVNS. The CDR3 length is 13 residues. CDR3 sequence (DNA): TGTGCCAGCAGTGGGACAGAATACAATGAGCAGTTCTTC. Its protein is CASSGTEYNEQFF.

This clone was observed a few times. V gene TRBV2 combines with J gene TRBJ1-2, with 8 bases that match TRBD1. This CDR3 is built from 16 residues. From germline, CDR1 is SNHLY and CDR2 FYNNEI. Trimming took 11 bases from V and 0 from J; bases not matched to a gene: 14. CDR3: CARTLGTGTSNYGYTF. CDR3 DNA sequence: TGTGCCCGAACCCTCGGGACAGGTACCTCTAACTATGGCTACACCTTC. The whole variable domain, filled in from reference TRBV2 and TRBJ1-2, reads EPEVTQTPSHQVTQMGQEVILRCVPISNHLYFYWYRQILGQKVEFLVSFYNNEISEKSEIFDDQFSVERPDGSNFTLKIRSTKLEDSAMYFCARTLGTGTSNYGYTFGSGTRLTVV.

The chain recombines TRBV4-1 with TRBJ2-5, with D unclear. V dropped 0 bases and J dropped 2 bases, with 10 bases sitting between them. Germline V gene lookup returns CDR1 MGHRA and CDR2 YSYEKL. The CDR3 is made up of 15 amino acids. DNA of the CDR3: TGCGCCAGCAGCCAAGATCTAACTGAGCAAGAGACCCAGTACTTC. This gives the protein CASSQDLTEQETQYF.

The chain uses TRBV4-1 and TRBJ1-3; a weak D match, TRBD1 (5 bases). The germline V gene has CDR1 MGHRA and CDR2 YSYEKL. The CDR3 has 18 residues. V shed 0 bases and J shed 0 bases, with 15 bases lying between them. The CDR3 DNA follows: TGCGCCAGCAGCCAAGACCCCAGACAGATACGCTCTGGAAACACCATATATTTT. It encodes CASSQDPRQIRSGNTIYF.

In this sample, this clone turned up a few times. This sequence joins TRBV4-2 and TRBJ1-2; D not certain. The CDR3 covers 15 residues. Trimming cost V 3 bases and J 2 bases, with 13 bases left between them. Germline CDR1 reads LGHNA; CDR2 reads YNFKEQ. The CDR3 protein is CASSQTQIHNYGYTF. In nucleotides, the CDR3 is TGTGCCAGCAGCCAGACACAAATCCACAACTATGGCTACACCTTC.

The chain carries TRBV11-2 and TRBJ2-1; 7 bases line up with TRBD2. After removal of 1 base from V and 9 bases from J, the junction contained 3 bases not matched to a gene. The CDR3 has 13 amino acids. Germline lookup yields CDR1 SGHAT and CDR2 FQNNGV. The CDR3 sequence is CASSLGLAFEQFF. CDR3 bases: TGTGCCAGCAGCTTAGGACTAGCATTTGAGCAGTTCTTC.

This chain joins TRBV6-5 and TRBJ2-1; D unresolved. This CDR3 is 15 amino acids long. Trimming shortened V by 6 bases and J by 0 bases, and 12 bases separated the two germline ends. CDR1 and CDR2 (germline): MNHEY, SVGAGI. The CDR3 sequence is CASSPQRSSYNEQFF. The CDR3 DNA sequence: TGTGCCAGCAGCCCCCAGCGAAGCTCCTACAATGAGCAGTTCTTC.

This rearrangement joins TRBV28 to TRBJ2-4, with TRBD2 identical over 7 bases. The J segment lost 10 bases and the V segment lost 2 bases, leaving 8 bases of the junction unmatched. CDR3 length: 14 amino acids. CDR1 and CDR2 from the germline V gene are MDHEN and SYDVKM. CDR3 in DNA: TGTGCCAGCAGTTTAGCGGGAGCAATGGGTATTCAGTACTTC. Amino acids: CASSLAGAMGIQYF.

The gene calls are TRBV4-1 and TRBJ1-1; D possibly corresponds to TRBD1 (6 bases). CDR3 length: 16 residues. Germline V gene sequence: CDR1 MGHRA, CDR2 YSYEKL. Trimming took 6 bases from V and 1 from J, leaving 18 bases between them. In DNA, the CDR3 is TGCGCCAGCAGGAGGACAGCCTCGGTAAGGAACACTGAAGCTTTCTTT. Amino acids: CASRRTASVRNTEAFF.

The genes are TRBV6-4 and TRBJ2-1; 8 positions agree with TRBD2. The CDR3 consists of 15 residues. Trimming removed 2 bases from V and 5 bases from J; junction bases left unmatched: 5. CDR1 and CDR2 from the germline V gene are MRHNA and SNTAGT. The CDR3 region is CASSDRLAGDNEQFF. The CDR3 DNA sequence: TGTGCCAGCAGTGACCGGCTAGCGGGCGACAATGAGCAGTTCTTC.

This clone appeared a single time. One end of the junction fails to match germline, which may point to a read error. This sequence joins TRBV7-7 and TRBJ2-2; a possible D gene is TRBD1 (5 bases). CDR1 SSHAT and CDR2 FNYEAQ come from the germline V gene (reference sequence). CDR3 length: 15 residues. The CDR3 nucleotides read TGTGCTAGCAGCTCAAACCAGGGCTACACCGGGGAGCTGTTTTTT. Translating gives CASSSNQGYTGELFF.

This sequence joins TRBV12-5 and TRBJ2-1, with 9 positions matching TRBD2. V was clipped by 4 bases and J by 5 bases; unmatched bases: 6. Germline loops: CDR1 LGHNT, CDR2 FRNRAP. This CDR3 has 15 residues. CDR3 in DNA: TGTGCTAGTGGTTCCCGACTAGCGGTGGACAATGAGCAGTTCTTC. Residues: CASGSRLAVDNEQFF.

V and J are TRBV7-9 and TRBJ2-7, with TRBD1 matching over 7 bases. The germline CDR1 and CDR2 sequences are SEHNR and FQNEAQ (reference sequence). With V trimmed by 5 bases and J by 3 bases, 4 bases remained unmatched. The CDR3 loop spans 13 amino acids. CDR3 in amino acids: CASSLRDSYEQYF. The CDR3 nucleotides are TGTGCCAGCAGCCTCCGGGACAGCTACGAGCAGTACTTC.

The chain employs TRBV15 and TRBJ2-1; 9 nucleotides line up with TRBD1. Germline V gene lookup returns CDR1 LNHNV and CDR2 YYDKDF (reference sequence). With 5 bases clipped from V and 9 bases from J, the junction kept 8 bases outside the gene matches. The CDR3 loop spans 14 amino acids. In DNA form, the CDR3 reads TGTGCCACCAGCGGATTACAGGGGGCGCTTGAGCAGTTCTTC. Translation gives CATSGLQGALEQFF.

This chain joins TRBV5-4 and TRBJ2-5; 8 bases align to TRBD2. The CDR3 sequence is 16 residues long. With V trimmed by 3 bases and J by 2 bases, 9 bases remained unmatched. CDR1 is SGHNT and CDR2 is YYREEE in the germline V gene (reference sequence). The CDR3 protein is CASSSSLSGGQETQYF. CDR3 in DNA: TGTGCCAGCAGCTCCTCTTTATCGGGAGGGCAAGAGACCCAGTACTTC. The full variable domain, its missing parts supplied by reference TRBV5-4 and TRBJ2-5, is ETGVTQSPTHLIKTRGQQVTLRCSSQSGHNTVSWYQQALGQGPQFIFQYYREEENGRGNFPPRFSGLQFPNYSSELNVNALELDDSALYLCASSSSLSGGQETQYFGPGTRLLVL.

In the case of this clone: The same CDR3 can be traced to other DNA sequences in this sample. CDR3 loop: CASSPGGSYEQYF. The CDR3 DNA reads as TGCGCCAGCAGCCCCGGAGGGAGCTACGAGCAGTACTTC. The genes are TRBV5-1 and TRBJ2-7; TRBD2 might be the D (6 bases). The CDR3 covers 13 residues. Trimming left V 4 bases short and J 3 bases short, with 11 bases between. Germline V gene sequence: CDR1 SGHRS, CDR2 YFSETQ. Drawing the rest from reference TRBV5-1 and TRBJ2-7, the complete variable domain is KAGVTQTPRYLIKTRGQQVTLSCSPISGHRSVSWYQQTPGQGLQFLFEYFSETQRNKGNFPGRFSGRQFSNSRSEMNVSTLELGDSALYLCASSPGGSYEQYFGPGTRLTVT.

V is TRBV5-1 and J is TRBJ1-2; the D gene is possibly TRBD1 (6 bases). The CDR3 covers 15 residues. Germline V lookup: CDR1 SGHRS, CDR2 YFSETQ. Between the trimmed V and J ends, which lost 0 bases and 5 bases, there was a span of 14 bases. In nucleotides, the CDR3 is TGCGCCAGCAGCTTGGTTCCAGGGGTAGAATATGGCTACACCTTC. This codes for CASSLVPGVEYGYTF.

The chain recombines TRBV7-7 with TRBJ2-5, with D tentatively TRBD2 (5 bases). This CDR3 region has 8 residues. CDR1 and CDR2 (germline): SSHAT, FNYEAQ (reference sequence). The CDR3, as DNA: TGTGGGACTGAGACCCAGTACTTC. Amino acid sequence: CGTETQYF. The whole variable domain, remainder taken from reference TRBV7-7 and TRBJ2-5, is GAGVSQSPRYKVTKRGQDVTLRCDPISSHATLYWYQQALGQGPEFLTYFNYEAQPDKSGLPSDRFSAERPEGSISTLTIQRTEQRDSAMYRCGTETQYFGPGTRLLVL.

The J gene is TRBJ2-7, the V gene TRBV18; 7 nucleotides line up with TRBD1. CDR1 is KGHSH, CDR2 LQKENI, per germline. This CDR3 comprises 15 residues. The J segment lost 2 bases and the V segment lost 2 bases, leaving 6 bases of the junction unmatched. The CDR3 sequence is CASSPGDSPTYEQYF. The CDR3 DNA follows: TGTGCCAGCTCACCAGGGGACAGTCCTACCTACGAGCAGTACTTC.